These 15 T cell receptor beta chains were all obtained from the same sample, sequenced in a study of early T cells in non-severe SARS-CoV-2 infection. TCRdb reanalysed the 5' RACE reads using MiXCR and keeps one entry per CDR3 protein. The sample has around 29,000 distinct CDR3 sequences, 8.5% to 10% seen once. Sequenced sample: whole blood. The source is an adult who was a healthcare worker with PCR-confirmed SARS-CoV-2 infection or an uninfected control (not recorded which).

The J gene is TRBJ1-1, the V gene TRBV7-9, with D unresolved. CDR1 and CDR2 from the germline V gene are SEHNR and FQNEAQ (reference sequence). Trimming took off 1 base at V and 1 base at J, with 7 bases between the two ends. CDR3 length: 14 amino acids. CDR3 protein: CASSLEGRNTEAFF. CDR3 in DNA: TGTGCCAGCAGCTTAGAGGGCAGGAACACTGAAGCTTTCTTT.

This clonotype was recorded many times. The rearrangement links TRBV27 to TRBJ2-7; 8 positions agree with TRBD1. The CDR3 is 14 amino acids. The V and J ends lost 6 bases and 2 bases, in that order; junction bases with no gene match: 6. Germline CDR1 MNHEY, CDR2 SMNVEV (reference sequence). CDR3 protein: CASSRWDRTYEQYF. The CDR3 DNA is TGTGCCAGCAGCCGTTGGGACAGGACCTACGAGCAGTACTTC.

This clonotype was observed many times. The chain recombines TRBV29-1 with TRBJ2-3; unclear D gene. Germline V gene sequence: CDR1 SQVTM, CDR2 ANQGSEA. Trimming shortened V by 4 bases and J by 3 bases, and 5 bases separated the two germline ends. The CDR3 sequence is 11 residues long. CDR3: CSVGRTDTQYF. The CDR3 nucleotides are TGCAGCGTTGGCAGAACAGATACGCAGTATTTT.

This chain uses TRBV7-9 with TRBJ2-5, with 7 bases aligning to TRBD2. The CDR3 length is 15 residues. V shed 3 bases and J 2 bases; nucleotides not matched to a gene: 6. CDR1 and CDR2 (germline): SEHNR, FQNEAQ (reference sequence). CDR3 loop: CASSFPSGDQETQYF. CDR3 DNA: TGTGCCAGCAGCTTTCCCAGCGGGGATCAAGAGACCCAGTACTTC. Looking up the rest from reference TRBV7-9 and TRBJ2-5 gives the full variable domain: DTGVSQNPRHKITKRGQNVTFRCDPISEHNRLYWYRQTLGQGPEFLTYFQNEAQLEKSRLLSDRFSAERPKGSFSTLEIQRTEQGDSAMYLCASSFPSGDQETQYFGPGTRLLVL.

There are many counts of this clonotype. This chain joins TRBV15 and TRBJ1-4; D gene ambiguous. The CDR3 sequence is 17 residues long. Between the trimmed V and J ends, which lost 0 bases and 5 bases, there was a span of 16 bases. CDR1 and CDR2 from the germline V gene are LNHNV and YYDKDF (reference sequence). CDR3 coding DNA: TGTGCCACCAGCAGAGAAAGGGCGGGGAGGGCCAATGAAAAACTGTTTTTT. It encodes CATSRERAGRANEKLFF.

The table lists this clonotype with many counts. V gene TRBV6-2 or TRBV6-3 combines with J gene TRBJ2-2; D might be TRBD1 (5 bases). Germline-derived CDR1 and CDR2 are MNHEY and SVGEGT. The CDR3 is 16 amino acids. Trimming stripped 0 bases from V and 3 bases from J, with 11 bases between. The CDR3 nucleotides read TGTGCCAGCAGTTACTCGTCAGGGTCGGACACCGGGGAGCTGTTTTTT. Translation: CASSYSSGSDTGELFF.

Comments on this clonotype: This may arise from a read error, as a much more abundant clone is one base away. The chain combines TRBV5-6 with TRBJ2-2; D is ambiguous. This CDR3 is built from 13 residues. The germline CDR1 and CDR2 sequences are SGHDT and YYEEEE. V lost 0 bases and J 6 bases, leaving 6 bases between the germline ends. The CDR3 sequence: CASSLVYAGELFF. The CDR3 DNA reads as TGTGCCAGCAGCTTGGTATACGCCGGGGAGCTGTTTTTT. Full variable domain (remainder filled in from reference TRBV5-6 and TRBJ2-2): DAGVTQSPTHLIKTRGQQVTLRCSPKSGHDTVSWYQQALGQGPQFIFQYYEEEERQRGNFPDRFSGHQFPNYSSELNVNALLLGDSALYLCASSLVYAGELFFGEGSRLTVL.

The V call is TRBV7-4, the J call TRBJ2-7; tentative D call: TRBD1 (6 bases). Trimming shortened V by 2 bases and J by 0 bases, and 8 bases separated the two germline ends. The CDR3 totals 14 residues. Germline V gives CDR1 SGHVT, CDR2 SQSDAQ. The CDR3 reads CASSLWTVSYEQYF. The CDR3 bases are TGTGCCAGCAGCTTATGGACAGTCTCCTACGAGCAGTACTTC.

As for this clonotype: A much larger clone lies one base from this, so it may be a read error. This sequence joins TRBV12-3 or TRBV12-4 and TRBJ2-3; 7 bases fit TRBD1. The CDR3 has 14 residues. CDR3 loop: CASSFGTDTDTRYF. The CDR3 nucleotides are TGTGCCAGCAGTTTTGGGACAGACACAGATACGCGGTATTTT.

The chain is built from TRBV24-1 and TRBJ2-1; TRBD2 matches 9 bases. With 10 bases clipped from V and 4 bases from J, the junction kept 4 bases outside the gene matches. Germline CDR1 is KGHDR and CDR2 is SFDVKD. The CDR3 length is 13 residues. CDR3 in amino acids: CATSSGDYNEQFF. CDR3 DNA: TGTGCCACTTCTAGCGGGGATTACAATGAGCAGTTCTTC.

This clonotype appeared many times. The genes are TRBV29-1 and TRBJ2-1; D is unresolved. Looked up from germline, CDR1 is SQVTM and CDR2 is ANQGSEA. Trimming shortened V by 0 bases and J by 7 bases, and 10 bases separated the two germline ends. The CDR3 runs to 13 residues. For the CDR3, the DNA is TGCAGCGTTGAAGATCCGAACGCAAATGAGCAGTTCTTC. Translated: CSVEDPNANEQFF.

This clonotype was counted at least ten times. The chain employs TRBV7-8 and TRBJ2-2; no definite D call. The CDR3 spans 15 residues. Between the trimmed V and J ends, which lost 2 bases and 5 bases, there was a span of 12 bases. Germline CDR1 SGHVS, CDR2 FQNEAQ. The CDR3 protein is CASSLSDPGTGELFF. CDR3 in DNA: TGTGCCAGCAGCTTATCTGACCCTGGGACCGGGGAGCTGTTTTTT. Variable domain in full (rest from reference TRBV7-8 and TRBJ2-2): GAGVSQSPRYKVAKRGQDVALRCDPISGHVSLFWYQQALGQGPEFLTYFQNEAQLDKSGLPSDRFFAERPEGSVSTLKIQRTQQEDSAVYLCASSLSDPGTGELFFGEGSRLTVL.

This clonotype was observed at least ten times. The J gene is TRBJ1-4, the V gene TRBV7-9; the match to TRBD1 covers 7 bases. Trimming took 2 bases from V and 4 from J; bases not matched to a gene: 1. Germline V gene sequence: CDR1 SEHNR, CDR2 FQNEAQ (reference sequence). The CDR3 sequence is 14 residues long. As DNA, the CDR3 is TGTGCCAGCAGCTTACGACAGGGTAATGAAAAACTGTTTTTT. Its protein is CASSLRQGNEKLFF.

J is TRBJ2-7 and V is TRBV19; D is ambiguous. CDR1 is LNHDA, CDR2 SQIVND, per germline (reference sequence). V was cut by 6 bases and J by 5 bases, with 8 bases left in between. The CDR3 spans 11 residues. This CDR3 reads CASSHRHEQYF. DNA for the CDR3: TGTGCCAGTAGCCATAGGCACGAGCAGTACTTC.

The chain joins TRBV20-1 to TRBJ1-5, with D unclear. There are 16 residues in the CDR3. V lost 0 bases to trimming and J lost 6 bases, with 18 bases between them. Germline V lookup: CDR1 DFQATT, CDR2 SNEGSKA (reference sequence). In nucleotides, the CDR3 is TGCAGTGCTAGAGAAAATCTAGGCCCGAGGCTTCAGCCCCAGCATTTT. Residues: CSARENLGPRLQPQHF.